A selection of T cell receptor beta chains follows, all from one sample in a study of blood T cell repertoires in COVID-19. Sequenced by immunoSEQ multiplex PCR; TCRdb stores in-frame clones only, minus some. The sample lists about 100,000 clones; approximately 90% were seen once. Sequenced: peripheral blood. All receptors come from a man aged 50-60 years with active COVID-19. Both conserved end residues are part of each CDR3. A D gene is named only where the DNA matches it firmly. The size field is filled for only some rows; it gives once, few, many or a size class.

v_gene,j_gene,abundance,d_gene,len,CDR3nt,CDR3aa
TRBV5-1,TRBJ2-3,.,TRBD2,14,TGCGCCAGCAGCTTGGCGGGGGGAACAGATACGCAGTATTTT,CASSLAGGTDTQYF
TRBV6-5,TRBJ1-4,.,.,15,TGTGCCAGCAGCACCAAGTATGGCACTAATGAAAAACTGTTTTTT,CASSTKYGTNEKLFF
TRBV18,TRBJ1-3,.,.,18,TGTGCCAGCTCACCACCGACAAGTGGATGGCGCTCTGGAAACACCATATATTTT,CASSPPTSGWRSGNTIYF
TRBV7-9,TRBJ1-1,once,TRBD1,14,TGTGCCAGCAGCCCAGGACAGGGGACTACTGAAGCTTTCTTT,CASSPGQGTTEAFF
TRBV7-9,TRBJ2-3,once,TRBD2,18,TGTGCCAGCAGCTCACCGGGACTAGCGGGAGTGGTAGCAGATACGCAGTATTTT,CASSSPGLAGVVADTQYF
TRBV18,TRBJ2-2,.,.,16,TGTGCCAGCTCACCACGGATAGCGACGTCCACCGGGGAGCTGTTTTTT,CASSPRIATSTGELFF
TRBV7-2,TRBJ1-1,once,.,14,TGTGCCAGCAGCTCTGGATCCGGAGGGACTGAAGCTTTCTTT,CASSSGSGGTEAFF
TRBV5-6,TRBJ1-1,.,.,17,TGTGCCAGCAGCCCCACCAAAGAACTCTTGGAGGACACTGAAGCTTTCTTT,CASSPTKELLEDTEAFF
TRBV4-2,TRBJ2-3,.,TRBD2,16,TGTGCCAGCAGCCTACCGCTAGCGGGAGGGATAGATACGCAGTATTTT,CASSLPLAGGIDTQYF
TRBV21-1,TRBJ2-3,.,.,18,TGTGCCAGCAGCAAAGTGCCCCCGGTCCGGGGGAGATTAAATACGCAGTATTTT,CASSKVPPVRGRLNTQYF
TRBV5-1,TRBJ2-3,.,TRBD1,15,TGCGCCAGCAGCTCATGGACAGGGGAGACAGATACGCAGTATTTT,CASSSWTGETDTQYF
TRBV6-6,TRBJ2-3,.,TRBD2,15,TGTGCCAGCAGTTACGGCGGGACTAGCAGAGATACGCAGTATTTT,CASSYGGTSRDTQYF
TRBV29-1,TRBJ2-1,.,TRBD2,14,TGCAGCGTTGAAAGGACTAGCGGGCGGAATGAGCAGTTCTTC,CSVERTSGRNEQFF
TRBV3-1/TRBV3-2,TRBJ2-2,.,.,14,TGTGCCAGCAGCAAAGGGCAGAACACCGGGGAGCTGTTTTTT,CASSKGQNTGELFF
TRBV12-2,TRBJ2-7,.,.,18,TGTGCAAGTCGTCCTCAAGTGCAAACTAGCGGGGGCCCTTACGAGCAGTACTTC,CASRPQVQTSGGPYEQYF
TRBV2,TRBJ1-2,.,.,13,TGTGCCAGCGAGGGGACAACTAACTATGGCTACACCTTC,CASEGTTNYGYTF
TRBV5-6,TRBJ2-7,.,.,12,TGTGCCAGCAGCAGAAGAGCCTACGAGCAGTACTTC,CASSRRAYEQYF